The 24 T cell receptor beta chains below come from one sample, sequenced in a study of blood T cells in healthy people across ages. A second PCR of 7 to 11 cycles used a sample-barcoded 5' primer and a J-beta primer mix. TCRdb redid the calling of the 5' RACE reads with MiXCR, one entry per CDR3 protein. The sample contains about a million distinct CDR3 sequences, roughly two fifths of which appear only once. The sequenced sample was blood. These receptors were obtained from a man younger than 30 in good health.

A note on this clonotype: Germline and junction disagree at one end, which may indicate a read error. The rearrangement uses TRBV4-1 and TRBJ1-6, with D possibly being TRBD1 (5 bases). From germline, CDR1 is MGHRA and CDR2 YSYEKL. The CDR3 is 14 amino acids. The CDR3 is CASGQEGRASPLHF. In DNA, the CDR3 is TGCGCCAGCGGCCAAGAGGGCAGGGCCTCACCCCTCCACTTT.

CDR3 in DNA: TGTGCCAGCATCGGTCACTCTGGGGCCAACGTCCTGACTTTC. Translating gives CASIGHSGANVLTF. This chain links TRBV25-1 with TRBJ2-6, with unresolved D. CDR1 and CDR2 from the germline V gene are MGHDK and SYGVNS. The V end lost 7 bases, the J end lost 0 bases, and 7 bases lay between the germline ends. CDR3 size: 14 residues.

The chain has TRBV15 and TRBJ2-1; D is perhaps TRBD2 (5 bases). The CDR3 consists of 14 residues. Germline values: CDR1 LNHNV, CDR2 YYDKDF (reference sequence). The V end was cut by 0 bases, the J end by 5 bases, with 8 bases between. CDR3 DNA: TGTGCCACCAGCAGAGATCTGGGAGACAATGAGCAGTTCTTC. It is translated as CATSRDLGDNEQFF.

The CDR3 DNA follows: TGTGCCACCAGTGATTCCAGGGTGGAAGATACGCAGTATTTT. This translates into CATSDSRVEDTQYF. V gene TRBV24-1 combines with J gene TRBJ2-3; tentative D call: TRBD1 (5 bases). From germline, CDR1 is KGHDR and CDR2 SFDVKD. Trimming removed 2 bases at V and 5 bases at J, with 10 bases between. The CDR3 runs 14 residues.

In its sample, this clonotype was seen a few times. The CDR3 loop reads CASSPQGRADTQYF. CDR3 DNA sequence: TGTGCCAGCAGTCCGCAGGGTCGGGCAGATACGCAGTATTTT. V gene TRBV27 combines with J gene TRBJ2-3, with D possibly being TRBD1 (5 bases). With 5 bases removed from V and 4 bases from J, the gap between germline ends came to 13 bases. This CDR3 has 14 amino acids. Looked up from germline, CDR1 is MNHEY and CDR2 is SMNVEV (reference sequence).

This clonotype was seen a few times. The rearrangement joins TRBV6-5 to TRBJ2-3; no clear D gene. The CDR3 is 15 residues long. CDR1 is MNHEY, CDR2 SVGAGI, per germline. The V and J ends lost 8 bases and 0 bases respectively, with 15 bases between them. Here the CDR3 DNA reads TGTGCCAGCCGCCCCCTCTCCCGGAGCACAGATACGCAGTATTTT. Translated: CASRPLSRSTDTQYF.

The V and J genes are TRBV7-2 and TRBJ1-2, with 8 bases aligning to TRBD1. The CDR3 runs to 15 residues. J gave up 8 bases and V 5 bases, and 13 bases lay outside the gene matches. Germline assignment: CDR1 SGHTA and CDR2 FQGNSA. CDR3 in amino acids: CASSREGWTGRGYTF. The CDR3 region has the DNA TGTGCCAGCAGCCGAGAGGGCTGGACAGGGAGGGGCTACACCTTC.

This clonotype was counted a few times. This sequence joins TRBV11-2 and TRBJ2-3; D uncertain. Germline V gives CDR1 SGHAT, CDR2 FQNNGV. Trimming removed 3 bases from V and 2 bases from J, with 6 bases in between. The CDR3 is 13 amino acids. The CDR3 region is CASSFDTTDTQYF. CDR3 nucleotides: TGTGCCAGCAGCTTCGATACCACAGATACGCAGTATTTT.

Only a few counts were recorded for this clonotype. The V call is TRBV5-6, the J call TRBJ1-5, with D hard to call. CDR1 is SGHDT and CDR2 is YYEEEE in the germline V gene. V lost 2 bases and J lost 5, with 11 bases in between. The CDR3 covers 14 residues. CDR3 loop: CASSFVGSHQPQHF. Here the CDR3 DNA reads TGTGCCAGCAGCTTTGTAGGGTCTCATCAGCCCCAGCATTTT.

This clonotype was detected ten times or more. The chain combines TRBV12-3 or TRBV12-4 with TRBJ2-3; D remains ambiguous. The CDR3 length is 14 residues. V lost 3 bases and J lost 0, with 7 bases in between. The CDR3 is CASSFRVSTDTQYF. The DNA for the CDR3 is TGTGCCAGCAGTTTTAGGGTGAGCACAGATACGCAGTATTTT.

This clonotype was counted only a few times. The chain joins TRBV5-1 to TRBJ2-5, with 9 bases lining up with TRBD1. This CDR3 comprises 15 residues. Trimming cost V 4 bases and J 4 bases; bases outside gene matches: 8. The germline gives CDR1 SGHRS, CDR2 YFSETQ. The CDR3: CASSLETGGVETQYF. The CDR3 DNA follows: TGCGCCAGCAGCCTCGAAACAGGGGGCGTAGAGACCCAGTACTTC. The variable domain in full, with the rest retrieved from reference TRBV5-1 and TRBJ2-5, is KAGVTQTPRYLIKTRGQQVTLSCSPISGHRSVSWYQQTPGQGLQFLFEYFSETQRNKGNFPGRFSGRQFSNSRSEMNVSTLELGDSALYLCASSLETGGVETQYFGPGTRLLVL.

V is TRBV20-1 and J is TRBJ2-3; D is undetermined. The germline CDR1 and CDR2 sequences are DFQATT and SNEGSKA (reference sequence). V was trimmed by 6 bases and J by 2 bases, leaving 15 bases between them. This CDR3 is built from 14 residues. The CDR3 DNA reads TGCAGTGCCCCTCAACCTACCTTCACAGATACGCAGTATTTT. This sequence encodes CSAPQPTFTDTQYF.

The sample holds a few counts of this clonotype. The chain joins TRBV12-3 or TRBV12-4 to TRBJ1-1; 7 bases are a match to TRBD1. The CDR3 loop spans 13 amino acids. V shed 7 bases, J shed 4 bases, and the junction held 6 bases outside the gene matches. CDR3 sequence reads: CASNPTGITEAFF. CDR3 bases: TGTGCCAGCAACCCGACAGGGATCACTGAAGCTTTCTTT.

This clonotype was seen ten or more times. The chain couples TRBV7-2 to TRBJ2-3; 9 positions agree with TRBD1. V was clipped by 6 bases and J by 0 bases; unmatched bases: 16. This CDR3 contains 19 residues. The germline V gene encodes CDR1 SGHTA and CDR2 FQGNSA. CDR3 sequence (DNA): TGTGCCAGCAGTCCTTACTGGGACAGGGTACAACCTAGCACAGATACGCAGTATTTT. Translation: CASSPYWDRVQPSTDTQYF.

V is TRBV5-6 and J is TRBJ2-7, with TRBD2 matching over 9 bases. This CDR3 is built from 14 residues. The V and J ends lost 1 base and 7 bases, in that order; junction bases with no gene match: 6. From germline, CDR1 is SGHDT and CDR2 YYEEEE. CDR3 loop: CASSLSLAGYEQYF. For the CDR3, the DNA is TGTGCCAGCAGCTTGTCTCTAGCGGGGTATGAGCAGTACTTC. Drawing the rest from reference TRBV5-6 and TRBJ2-7, the complete variable domain is DAGVTQSPTHLIKTRGQQVTLRCSPKSGHDTVSWYQQALGQGPQFIFQYYEEEERQRGNFPDRFSGHQFPNYSSELNVNALLLGDSALYLCASSLSLAGYEQYFGPGTRLTVT.

Written as DNA, the CDR3 is TGTGCCAGCGGCGCCGGGACAGGCACGGGCGAGCAGTACTTC. Encoded protein: CASGAGTGTGEQYF. The rearrangement links TRBV2 to TRBJ2-7; 8 bases match TRBD1. CDR3 length: 14 residues. Germline V lookup: CDR1 SNHLY, CDR2 FYNNEI. The V segment lost 8 bases and the J segment 6 bases; nucleotides outside the gene matches: 12.

In its sample, this clonotype was seen a few times. The chain has TRBV6-2 or TRBV6-3 and TRBJ2-5; 8 bases align to TRBD1. The V gene end was trimmed by 2 bases and the J gene end by 1 base; junction bases not matched to a gene: 3. Germline V gene data show CDR1 as MNHEY and CDR2 as SVGEGT. This CDR3 is built from 15 residues. CDR3 sequence reads: CASSYLGTGQETQYF. For the CDR3, the DNA is TGTGCCAGCAGTTACCTTGGGACAGGCCAAGAGACCCAGTACTTC.

The rearrangement joins TRBV4-1 to TRBJ2-2; TRBD1 might be the D (6 bases). V lost 3 bases to trimming and J lost 3 bases, with 20 bases between them. This CDR3 region has 18 residues. Looked up from germline, CDR1 is MGHRA and CDR2 is YSYEKL. The CDR3 here is CASSQSGIRGTHTGELFF. The CDR3, as DNA: TGCGCCAGCAGCCAGTCCGGAATCAGGGGCACCCACACCGGGGAGCTGTTTTTT.

V is TRBV4-2 and J is TRBJ2-5; TRBD1 agrees at 7 bases. Trimming at V came to 1 base and at J to 3 bases, leaving 2 bases not matched to a gene. CDR3 length equals 14 residues. Germline-derived CDR1 and CDR2 are LGHNA and YNFKEQ. The chain's CDR3 is CASSQAGTEETQYF. The DNA of the CDR3 is TGTGCCAGCAGCCAAGCCGGGACAGAAGAGACCCAGTACTTC.

The rearrangement joins TRBV7-9 to TRBJ1-4; no clear D. Trimming pared 4 bases from V and 8 bases from J, leaving 8 bases between. The CDR3 totals 12 residues. CDR1 and CDR2 from the germline V gene are SEHNR and FQNEAQ (reference sequence). CDR3 nucleotide sequence: TGTGCCAGCAGCTCGAGCGTAGAAAAACTGTTTTTT. It yields the protein CASSSSVEKLFF. Full variable domain (rest looked up from reference TRBV7-9 and TRBJ1-4): DTGVSQNPRHKITKRGQNVTFRCDPISEHNRLYWYRQTLGQGPEFLTYFQNEAQLEKSRLLSDRFSAERPKGSFSTLEIQRTEQGDSAMYLCASSSSVEKLFFGSGTQLSVL.

This chain uses TRBV7-8 with TRBJ2-2; D could derive from TRBD1 or TRBD2 (5 bases each). Germline V gene data show CDR1 as SGHVS and CDR2 as FQNEAQ. Between the trimmed V and J ends, which lost 6 bases and 4 bases, there was a span of 15 bases. The CDR3 totals 15 residues. The CDR3 coding sequence is TGTGCCAGCAGGTCGTCGAGGGGCGGCACCGGGGAGCTGTTTTTT. Protein sequence: CASRSSRGGTGELFF.

This chain joins TRBV12-3 or TRBV12-4 and TRBJ2-1, with TRBD2 identical over 7 bases. The CDR3 has 16 amino acids. The V segment lost 4 bases and the J segment 6 bases; nucleotides outside the gene matches: 12. This CDR3 is CASSSPGEGRANEQFF. In DNA form, the CDR3 reads TGTGCCAGCAGTTCCCCCGGGGAGGGAAGGGCCAATGAGCAGTTCTTC.

The V call is TRBV6-2 or TRBV6-3, the J call TRBJ1-2; D might be TRBD1 (6 bases). The CDR3 sequence is 14 residues long. V gave up 6 bases and J gave up 4 bases, with 15 bases separating them. CDR1 and CDR2 (germline): MNHEY, SVGEGT. In nucleotides, the CDR3 is TGTGCCAGCAGCCAGACAGGAGCTTTCTATGGCTACACCTTC. This encodes CASSQTGAFYGYTF.

Turning to this clonotype: This may stem from a read error, because a much larger clone lies one nucleotide away. The chain couples TRBV10-2 to TRBJ2-4; TRBD1 matches 8 bases. The ends lost 6 bases at V and 7 bases at J; junction bases unmatched: 8. Per germline, CDR1 WSHSY and CDR2 SAAADI. CDR3 length: 14 amino acids. Here the CDR3 reads CASRSGTGPNIQYF. As DNA, the CDR3 is TGCGCCAGCAGATCCGGGACAGGACCTAACATTCAGTACTTC.